This TCR beta chain was profiled in a study of blood T cell repertoires in COVID-19. Study-wide context: T cells, B-cell-depleted T cells, or PBMCs supplied cDNA or gDNA.

TCRdb keeps only in-frame clones here, not all; method: immunoSEQ multiplex PCR. Seen here are around 310,000 clones, 90% observed once, and the top ten hold about 1%. V shed 4 bases and J shed 0 bases, with 19 bases lying between them. Germline V gene lookup returns CDR1 MGHRA and CDR2 YSYEKL. The CDR3 extends over 18 amino acids. The sequence came from a woman in her thirties or forties with COVID-19, enrolled during active disease. Sequencing was performed on peripheral blood. The chain recombines TRBV4-1 with TRBJ1-3, with D perhaps matching TRBD1 (6 bases). The CDR3 loop is CASSPIPHTGISGNTIYF. CDR3 DNA: TGCGCCAGCAGCCCCATACCCCATACAGGGATCTCTGGAAACACCATATATTTT.